This T cell receptor (beta chain) was identified during a study of T cells in Graves' hyperthyroidism and ophthalmopathy. Whole-study context: Peripheral blood was drawn at first diagnosis, prior to all treatment.

The CDR3 has 14 amino acids. In germline, CDR1 is DFQATT, CDR2 SNEGSKA (reference sequence). The J segment lost 2 bases and the V segment lost 4 bases, leaving 7 bases of the junction unmatched. Amplified regions were TCR beta CDR3 sequences from RNA transcripts. Primed by the HTBI set, a first-round RT-PCR was run on the TCR CDR3. From the multiplex PCR reads, TCRdb called clonotypes with MiXCR, one entry per CDR3 protein. The table lists roughly 710,000 distinct CDR3 sequences, about a third of them singletons, with approximately 31% in the top ten. Sequenced input: blood. The TCR was taken from a woman aged 40 to 50 with Graves' hyperthyroidism. The V gene is TRBV20-1, the J gene TRBJ2-7, with 8 nucleotides matching TRBD2. CDR3 protein: CSATGSGGTYEQYF. In nucleotides, the CDR3 is TGCAGTGCTACCGGGAGCGGGGGAACCTACGAGCAGTACTTC.